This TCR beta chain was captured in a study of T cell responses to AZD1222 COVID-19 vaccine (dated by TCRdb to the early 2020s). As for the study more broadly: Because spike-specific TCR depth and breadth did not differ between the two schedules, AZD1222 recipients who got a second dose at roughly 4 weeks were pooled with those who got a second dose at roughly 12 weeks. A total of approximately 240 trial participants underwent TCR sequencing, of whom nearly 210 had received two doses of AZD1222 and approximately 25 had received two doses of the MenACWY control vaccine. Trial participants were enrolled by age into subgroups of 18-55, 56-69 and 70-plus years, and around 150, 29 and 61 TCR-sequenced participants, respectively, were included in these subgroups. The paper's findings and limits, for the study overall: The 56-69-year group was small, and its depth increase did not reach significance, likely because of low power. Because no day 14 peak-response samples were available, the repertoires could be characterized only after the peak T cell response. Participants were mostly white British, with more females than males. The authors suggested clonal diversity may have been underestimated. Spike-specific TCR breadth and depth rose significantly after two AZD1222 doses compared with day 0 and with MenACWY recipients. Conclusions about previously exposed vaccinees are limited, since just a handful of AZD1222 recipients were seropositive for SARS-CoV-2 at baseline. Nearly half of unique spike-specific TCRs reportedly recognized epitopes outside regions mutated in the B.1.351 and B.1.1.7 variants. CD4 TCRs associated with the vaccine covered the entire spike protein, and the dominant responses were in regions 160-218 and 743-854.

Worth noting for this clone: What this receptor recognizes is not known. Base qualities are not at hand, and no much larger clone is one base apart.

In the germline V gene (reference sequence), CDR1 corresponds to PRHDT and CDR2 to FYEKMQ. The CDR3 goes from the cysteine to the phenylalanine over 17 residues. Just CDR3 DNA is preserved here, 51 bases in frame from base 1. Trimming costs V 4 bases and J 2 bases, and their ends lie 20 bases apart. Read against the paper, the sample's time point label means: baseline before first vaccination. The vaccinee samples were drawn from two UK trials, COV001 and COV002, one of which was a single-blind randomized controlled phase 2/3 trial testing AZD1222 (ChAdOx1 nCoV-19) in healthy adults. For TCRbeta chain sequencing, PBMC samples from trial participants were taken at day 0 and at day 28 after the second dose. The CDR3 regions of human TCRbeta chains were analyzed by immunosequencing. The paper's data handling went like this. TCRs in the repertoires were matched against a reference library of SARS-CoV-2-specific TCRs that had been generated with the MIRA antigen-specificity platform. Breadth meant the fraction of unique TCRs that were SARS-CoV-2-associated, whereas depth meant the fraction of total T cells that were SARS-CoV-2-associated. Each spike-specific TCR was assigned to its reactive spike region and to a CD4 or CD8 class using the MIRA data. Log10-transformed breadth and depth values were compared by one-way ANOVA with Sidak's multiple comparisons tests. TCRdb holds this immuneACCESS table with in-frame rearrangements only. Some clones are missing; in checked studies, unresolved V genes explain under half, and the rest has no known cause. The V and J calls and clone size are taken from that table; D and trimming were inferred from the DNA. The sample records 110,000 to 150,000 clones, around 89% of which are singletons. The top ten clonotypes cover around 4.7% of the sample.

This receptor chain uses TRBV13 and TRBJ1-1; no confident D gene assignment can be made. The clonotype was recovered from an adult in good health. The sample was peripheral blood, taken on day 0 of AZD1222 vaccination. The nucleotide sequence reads TGTGCCAGCAGCTCAAAGAGTTTTGGCAGATATAACACTGAAGCTTTCTTT. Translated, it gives CASSSKSFGRYNTEAFF. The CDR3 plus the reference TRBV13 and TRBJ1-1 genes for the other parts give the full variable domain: AAGVIQSPRHLIKEKRETATLKCYPIPRHDTVYWYQQGPGQDPQFLISFYEKMQSDKGSIPDRFSAQQFSDYHSELNMSSLELGDSALYFCASSSKSFGRYNTEAFFGQGTRLTVV.